The 16 T cell receptor beta chains in this list originate from one sample, sequenced in a study of T cell responses to AZD1222 COVID-19 vaccine. Data came from immunoSEQ multiplex PCR; TCRdb stores just in-frame clones and leaves some out. This table holds approximately 80,000 clones, roughly 90% found once. Sample: peripheral blood, taken 28 days after the second AZD1222 dose. These receptors were taken from an adult who received the AZD1222 COVID-19 vaccine.

J is TRBJ2-7 and V is TRBV27; 8 bases are a match to TRBD1. Germline V CDR1 and CDR2: MNHEY, SMNVEV (reference sequence). The J segment lost 2 bases and the V segment lost 6 bases, leaving 12 bases of the junction unmatched. The CDR3 contains 16 residues. The CDR3 nucleotides are TGTGCCAGCAGGATTACAGGGGGACGGACAACCTACGAGCAGTACTTC. Translation gives CASRITGGRTTYEQYF.

This chain joins TRBV6-5 and TRBJ2-1; 7 bases are shared with TRBD2. Trimming removed 7 bases from V and 3 bases from J; junction bases left unmatched: 6. Germline values: CDR1 MNHEY, CDR2 SVGAGI. The CDR3 sequence is 14 residues long. The CDR3 bases are TGTGCCAGCAAAAGTAGCGGGTTCTACAATGAGCAGTTCTTC. Translated: CASKSSGFYNEQFF.

The V gene is TRBV7-2, the J gene TRBJ2-6; TRBD1 or TRBD2 may be the D gene (5 bases each). Trimming took off 4 bases at V and 0 bases at J, with 13 bases between the two ends. The CDR3 runs 17 residues. Per germline, CDR1 SGHTA and CDR2 FQGNSA. In nucleotides, the CDR3 is TGTGCCAGCAGCTCGGGACGGACCAGCTCTGGGGCCAACGTCCTGACTTTC. Encoded protein: CASSSGRTSSGANVLTF.

This clone has only one observation. The chain employs TRBV25-1 and TRBJ1-1; 9 nucleotides align to TRBD1. J gave up 1 base and V 4 bases, and 4 bases lay outside the gene matches. Germline CDR1 reads MGHDK; CDR2 reads SYGVNS. This CDR3 contains 15 residues. In DNA, the CDR3 is TGTGCCAGCAGTGGAACAGGGGGCCCGAACACTGAAGCTTTCTTT. As protein: CASSGTGGPNTEAFF.

This sequence joins TRBV7-9 and TRBJ2-7; D is perhaps TRBD2 (7 bases). The germline V gene encodes CDR1 SEHNR and CDR2 FQNEAQ (reference sequence). The CDR3 runs to 14 residues. Trimming cost V 8 bases and J 3 bases, with 17 bases left between them. The CDR3: CASGRGASLYEQYF. The CDR3 DNA follows: TGTGCCAGCGGGAGGGGGGCGAGCCTCTACGAGCAGTACTTC.

The V and J genes are TRBV19 and TRBJ2-2, with a tentative D call TRBD2 (5 bases). Germline V lookup: CDR1 LNHDA, CDR2 SQIVND (reference sequence). V dropped 5 bases and J dropped 4 bases, with 14 bases sitting between them. CDR3 size: 15 residues. CDR3: CASSRRERGTGELFF. In nucleotides, the CDR3 is TGTGCCAGTAGTCGCCGGGAAAGAGGCACCGGGGAGCTGTTTTTT.

This clone was recorded a few times. The chain combines TRBV2 with TRBJ1-3, with a possible D match to TRBD1 (5 bases). V lost 4 bases and J 4 bases, leaving 17 bases between the germline ends. Germline values: CDR1 SNHLY, CDR2 FYNNEI. The CDR3 covers 16 residues. CDR3 loop: CASSGGAAGPGNTIYF. The CDR3 nucleotides read TGTGCCAGCAGTGGAGGGGCAGCTGGACCCGGAAACACCATATATTTT.

The CDR3 bases are TGTGCCAGCAGACAGGGACTAGCGGGAGGGGGTTTGCCCACAGATACGCAGTATTTT. Translated: CASRQGLAGGGLPTDTQYF. The chain recombines TRBV5-4 with TRBJ2-3; 16 bases are a match to TRBD2. Looked up from germline, CDR1 is SGHNT and CDR2 is YYREEE (reference sequence). The CDR3 contains 19 residues. The V gene end was trimmed by 5 bases and the J gene end by 2 bases; junction bases not matched to a gene: 11.

V usage is TRBV2 and J usage is TRBJ2-5, with D possibly called TRBD1 or TRBD2 (6 bases each). Deletions cut 3 bases from V and 5 bases from J, with 13 bases between. CDR1 SNHLY and CDR2 FYNNEI come from the germline V gene. CDR3 length equals 14 residues. The CDR3 region has the DNA TGTGCCAGCAGTGAGACCGGGGGCTACGAGACCCAGTACTTC. Encoded protein: CASSETGGYETQYF. The entire variable domain, with the rest obtained from reference TRBV2 and TRBJ2-5, is as follows: EPEVTQTPSHQVTQMGQEVILRCVPISNHLYFYWYRQILGQKVEFLVSFYNNEISEKSEIFDDQFSVERPDGSNFTLKIRSTKLEDSAMYFCASSETGGYETQYFGPGTRLLVL.

This chain uses TRBV5-1 with TRBJ2-7, with D possibly being TRBD1 (6 bases). Germline CDR1 SGHRS, CDR2 YFSETQ. There are 14 residues in the CDR3. Deletions cut 4 bases from V and 2 bases from J, with 13 bases between. CDR3 sequence reads: CASSLSTGTYEQYF. CDR3 coding DNA: TGCGCCAGCAGCCTGTCGACAGGAACCTACGAGCAGTACTTC.

V and J are TRBV5-1 and TRBJ2-1, with 13 bases matching TRBD2. V trimming: 3 bases; J trimming: 7 bases; junction bases outside the gene matches: 4. CDR3 length: 15 residues. Looked up from germline, CDR1 is SGHRS and CDR2 is YFSETQ. The CDR3 loop reads CASSYGTSGNNEQFF. CDR3 sequence (DNA): TGCGCCAGCAGCTACGGGACTAGCGGGAATAATGAGCAGTTCTTC.

This chain connects TRBV7-3 to TRBJ2-5; D possibly corresponds to TRBD1 (5 bases). Trimming left V 5 bases short and J 1 base short, with 14 bases between. CDR3 size: 15 residues. Germline V CDR1 and CDR2: SGHTA, FQGTGA. The CDR3 sequence is CASSPPDKAQETQYF. The CDR3 bases are TGTGCCAGCAGCCCCCCGGACAAGGCCCAAGAGACCCAGTACTTC.

A single count supports this clone. Other DNA sequences of this sample code for an identical CDR3. V usage is TRBV5-1 and J usage is TRBJ1-4, with D maybe TRBD1 (6 bases). The V end was cut by 3 bases, the J end by 0 bases, with 9 bases between. The CDR3 totals 15 residues. The V gene's germline CDR1 is SGHRS and CDR2 YFSETQ. The DNA for the CDR3 is TGCGCCAGCAGCTCGACAGGAGCAACTAATGAAAAACTGTTTTTT. Translation: CASSSTGATNEKLFF.

The chain couples TRBV28 to TRBJ1-1; D uncertain. Trimming pared 6 bases from V and 11 bases from J, leaving 16 bases between. The CDR3 contains 12 residues. Germline V gene lookup returns CDR1 MDHEN and CDR2 SYDVKM. The CDR3 DNA follows: TGTGCCAGCAGGCAAAGGGAAATTCGGGCTTTCTTT. Translation gives CASRQREIRAFF.

This chain's CDR3 is CASGRQGDDEQYF. The CDR3, as DNA: TGTGCCAGCGGCAGACAGGGGGACGACGAGCAGTACTTC. This chain joins TRBV6-5 and TRBJ2-7; 9 nucleotides agree with TRBD1. Germline-derived CDR1 and CDR2 are MNHEY and SVGAGI. This CDR3 contains 13 residues. Trimming at V came to 8 bases and at J to 5 bases, leaving 7 bases not matched to a gene.

The chain uses TRBV5-4 and TRBJ2-7; D gene ambiguous. Germline CDR1 is SGHNT and CDR2 is YYREEE (reference sequence). The CDR3 contains 13 residues. V was cut by 6 bases and J by 5 bases, with 15 bases left in between. The CDR3 here is CASTSAWADEQYF. CDR3 DNA: TGTGCCAGCACGTCGGCATGGGCCGACGAGCAGTACTTC.